This is a list of T cell receptor beta chains from one sample in a study of regulatory T cells in long-lasting Graves disease. TCRdb fed the multiplex PCR reads into MiXCR, producing one record per CDR3 protein. The data hold more than 350,000 distinct CDR3 sequences, with under 25% observed a single time. The specimen was peripheral blood mononuclear cells (PBMCs), collected when the disease was refractory, from a patient treated with antithyroid drugs. These TCRs come from a female donor with Graves disease. Each CDR3 is given with its conserved first and last residue. D genes are given only for firm matches. Not every row has a clone size; where given, it reads once, few, many or a size class.

cdr3_aa | cdr3_nt | clone_size | d_call | j_call | v_call
CSVQRGGGDEQYF | TGCAGTGTTCAGAGGGGGGGCGGGGACGAGCAGTACTTC | - | - | TRBJ2-7 | TRBV20-1
CATRTGLNTEAFF | TGTGCCACCAGGACGGGGCTGAACACTGAAGCTTTCTTT | many | - | TRBJ1-1 | TRBV6-1
CSAKGQGSSYNSPLHF | TGCAGTGCCAAGGGACAGGGAAGCTCCTATAATTCACCCCTCCACTTT | many | TRBD1 | TRBJ1-6 | TRBV20-1
CATQFDINTEAFF | TGTGCCACTCAGTTCGACATTAACACTGAAGCTTTCTTT | many | - | TRBJ1-1 | TRBV12-3/TRBV12-4
CASRTGTGNSNQPQHF | TGTGCCAGTAGGACCGGGACAGGGAATAGCAATCAGCCCCAGCATTTT | - | TRBD1 | TRBJ1-5 | TRBV19
CATSRTDPLTQYF | TGTGCCACCAGCAGGACCGACCCCCTCACGCAGTATTTT | - | - | TRBJ2-3 | TRBV15
CSAPRLAGDNEQFF | TGCAGTGCCCCCAGACTAGCGGGGGACAATGAGCAGTTCTTC | - | TRBD2 | TRBJ2-1 | TRBV20-1
CASIAGGPGNEQFF | TGCGCCAGCATTGCGGGAGGGCCAGGGAATGAGCAGTTCTTC | - | TRBD2 | TRBJ2-1 | TRBV5-1
CSARVSSGPGELFF | TGCAGTGCTAGAGTTTCTAGCGGACCCGGGGAGCTGTTTTTT | few | TRBD2 | TRBJ2-2 | TRBV20-1
CAISERGDRDGYTF | TGTGCCATCAGTGAGCGGGGGGACAGGGATGGCTACACCTTC | many | TRBD1 | TRBJ1-2 | TRBV10-3
CASSLRSGSSYEQYF | TGTGCCAGCAGCTTGAGGAGCGGGAGTTCCTACGAGCAGTACTTC | many | TRBD2 | TRBJ2-7 | TRBV2
CASSLTGSTEAFF | TGTGCCAGCAGCTTGACAGGGTCGACTGAAGCTTTCTTT | many | TRBD1 | TRBJ1-1 | TRBV7-3
CAIISGQSTDTQYF | TGTGCCATCATAAGCGGGCAAAGCACAGATACGCAGTATTTT | few | - | TRBJ2-3 | TRBV2
CSADSGTSGRASREQYF | TGCAGTGCTGATTCCGGGACTAGCGGGAGGGCCTCCCGCGAGCAGTACTTC | few | TRBD2 | TRBJ2-7 | TRBV20-1
CASSQDLTDTQYF | TGTGCCAGCAGCCAAGATCTGACAGATACGCAGTATTTT | many | - | TRBJ2-3 | TRBV3-1
CSVPFTGSGVRETQYF | TGCAGCGTTCCATTTACAGGGAGCGGTGTCAGGGAGACCCAGTACTTC | many | - | TRBJ2-5 | TRBV29-1
CASHSGGADSNQPQHF | TGTGCCAGCCATTCGGGCGGGGCCGATAGCAATCAGCCCCAGCATTTT | few | - | TRBJ1-5 | TRBV28
CSVETTERGFQETQYF | TGCAGCGTTGAGACTACCGAGCGGGGTTTCCAAGAGACCCAGTACTTC | few | TRBD2 | TRBJ2-5 | TRBV29-1
CASSWRGTSGSLNEQYF | TGCGCCAGCAGCTGGAGGGGGACTAGCGGGAGTCTAAACGAGCAGTACTTC | - | TRBD2 | TRBJ2-7 | TRBV5-1
CASSEGFAGPYEQYF | TGCGCCAGCAGTGAGGGATTTGCAGGTCCCTACGAGCAGTACTTC | few | - | TRBJ2-7 | TRBV10-2
CASSFRGRSQPQHF | TGTGCCAGTAGTTTCAGGGGGCGAAGTCAGCCCCAGCATTTT | - | TRBD1 | TRBJ1-5 | TRBV19
CASSFGVSTDTQYF | TGTGCCAGCAGTTTCGGGGTTAGCACAGATACGCAGTATTTT | - | - | TRBJ2-3 | TRBV27
CSVEGLMEGSYNEQFF | TGCAGCGTTGAGGGATTAATGGAGGGCTCCTACAATGAGCAGTTCTTC | - | - | TRBJ2-1 | TRBV29-1
CASSETGTGFYGYTF | TGCGCCAGCAGTGAGACCGGGACAGGGTTCTATGGCTACACCTTC | few | TRBD1 | TRBJ1-2 | TRBV10-2
CASSQVRHDYEQYF | TGCGCCAGCAGCCAAGTGCGCCACGACTACGAGCAGTACTTC | - | - | TRBJ2-7 | TRBV4-1
CASSLYPSGSYEQYF | TGTGCCAGCAGTTTGTATCCTAGCGGGAGCTACGAGCAGTACTTC | few | TRBD2 | TRBJ2-7 | TRBV27